This T cell receptor beta chain came from a study of blood T cells in healthy people across ages. Samples each had at least 5 micrograms of total RNA extracted. From germline, CDR1 is MNHEY and CDR2 SMNVEV (reference sequence). This CDR3 is built from 15 residues. V gave up 6 bases and J gave up 4 bases, with 15 bases separating them. Using a J-beta primer mix together with a sample-barcoded 5' primer, a second PCR was run for roughly 7 to 12 cycles. Every cDNA molecule carried a tag from a template-switch adaptor bearing 12 random nucleotides. A single record per CDR3 protein comes from TCRdb applying MiXCR to the 5' RACE reads. The sample has under 1,000,000 distinct CDR3 sequences, about half seen once; the top ten hold about a sixth.

Material: blood. The clonotype was recovered from an elderly man in good health. The chain uses TRBV27 and TRBJ2-2; tentatively, D is TRBD2 (5 bases). CDR3 sequence (DNA): TGTGCCAGCAGACCTTCGGGGAAGGGCACCGGGGAGCTGTTTTTT. It translates to CASRPSGKGTGELFF.